Here is one TCR beta chain with its context. The data were produced by immunoSEQ multiplex PCR, yet TCRdb's version contains in-frame clones alone and is incomplete. The data show about 75,000 clones, 79% seen once. The ends were cut back, 1 base at V and 4 bases at J, with 15 bases in the middle. Germline V gene data show CDR1 as SGHRS and CDR2 as YFSETQ. The CDR3 is 16 amino acids. This record belongs to a study of blood T cell repertoires in COVID-19. The chain carries TRBV5-1 and TRBJ2-1; the D gene is possibly TRBD1 (6 bases). Sequenced input: peripheral blood. This clonotype was sampled from a woman older than 75 with active or convalescent COVID-19. This CDR3 is CASSLTGFGIYNEQFF. In DNA form, the CDR3 reads TGCGCCAGCAGCTTGACAGGGTTTGGAATTTACAATGAGCAGTTCTTC.